This T cell receptor beta chain was captured by sequencing in a study of blood T cell repertoires in COVID-19. Study context: COVID-19 samples from acute and convalescent phases originated in the United States, Italy and Spain.

TCRdb's copy holds only in-frame clones and misses some; the assay was immunoSEQ multiplex PCR. The sample holds more than 85,000 clones, 70% to 85% seen once. The CDR3 totals 15 residues. The V segment lost 6 bases and the J segment 2 bases; nucleotides outside the gene matches: 6. CDR1 MRHNA and CDR2 SNTAGT come from the germline V gene. The sample was peripheral blood. The chain has TRBV6-4 and TRBJ1-2; TRBD1 agrees at 10 bases. This clonotype originated in a man aged 55 to 70 with acute or convalescent COVID-19. The CDR3, as DNA: TGTGCCAGCAGCGCTGACAGGGGGCTCAACTATGGCTACACCTTC. Translation gives CASSADRGLNYGYTF.